The entry below gives a single T cell receptor (beta chain) sequence along with its context. Profiled with immunoSEQ multiplex PCR; TCRdb holds only in-frame clones, not every one. The sample contains 60,000 or so clones, around 89% of which appear only once. This sample was included in a study of blood T cell repertoires in COVID-19. The junction had 7 bases not matched to a gene; V was cut back by 4 bases and J by 0 bases. Germline CDR1 is LGHNA and CDR2 is YNFKEQ. The CDR3 loop spans 17 amino acids. Sequencing used peripheral blood. The rearrangement joins TRBV4-2 to TRBJ2-1, with 9 nucleotides matching TRBD1. This sequence originates from a man in his 60s with acute or convalescent COVID-19. The CDR3 nucleotides read TGTGCCAGCAGCCCCGGGACAGGGTCCAGCTCCTACAATGAGCAGTTCTTC. This sequence encodes CASSPGTGSSSYNEQFF.